This is a list of T cell receptor beta chains from one sample in a study of response to subunit inactivated influenza vaccine. TCRdb analysed the RT-PCR reads with MiXCR anew, one entry per CDR3 protein. The data contain hundreds of thousands of distinct CDR3 sequences, about 7.6% of them singletons. Sequenced material: PBMCs from blood, taken less than 30 months after vaccination. The receptors were gathered from a man aged 45 to 70 who received an inactivated influenza vaccine. The CDR3 runs from the conserved cysteine through the conserved F or W. The D gene is left open where the match is weak. Where a row states a size, it is once, few, many or the class of an expanded clone; other rows omit it.

abundance: many; j_gene: TRBJ2-7; v_gene: TRBV7-9; d_gene: NA; CDR3nt: TGTGCCAGCAGCTATACCGGGACTGGCTCCTACGAGCAGTACTTC; CDR3aa: CASSYTGTGSYEQYF
abundance: few; j_gene: TRBJ1-1; v_gene: TRBV7-3; d_gene: NA; CDR3nt: TGTGCCAGCAGCTCAGGGGTGGACACTGAAGCTTTCTTT; CDR3aa: CASSSGVDTEAFF
abundance: many; j_gene: TRBJ2-5; v_gene: TRBV20-1; d_gene: TRBD1; CDR3nt: TGCAGTGCTAGAGATCAGAGGACAGGACAAGAGACCCAGTACTTC; CDR3aa: CSARDQRTGQETQYF
abundance: many; j_gene: TRBJ1-4; v_gene: TRBV9; d_gene: NA; CDR3nt: TGTGCCAGCAGCGTAGCTGAGGGGGTCCGGGAAAAACTGTTTTTT; CDR3aa: CASSVAEGVREKLFF
abundance: many; j_gene: TRBJ2-7; v_gene: TRBV7-2; d_gene: NA; CDR3nt: TGTGCCAGCAGCTTAACAGGGACCCAAGATCAGTACTTC; CDR3aa: CASSLTGTQDQYF
abundance: NA; j_gene: TRBJ2-7; v_gene: TRBV12-3/TRBV12-4; d_gene: TRBD1; CDR3nt: TGTGCCAGCAGCCGGACAGGACATGGCCCCCACGAGCAGTACTTC; CDR3aa: CASSRTGHGPHEQYF
abundance: few; j_gene: TRBJ2-7; v_gene: TRBV20-1; d_gene: TRBD2; CDR3nt: TGCAGTGCTAGAGATTTTGCGGCGGGAGGCACCTACGAGCAGTACTTC; CDR3aa: CSARDFAAGGTYEQYF
abundance: few; j_gene: TRBJ1-2; v_gene: TRBV3-1; d_gene: NA; CDR3nt: TGTGCCAGCAAATTTGAGGGGTCAAGCTATGGCTACACCTTC; CDR3aa: CASKFEGSSYGYTF
abundance: few; j_gene: TRBJ2-7; v_gene: TRBV10-3; d_gene: NA; CDR3nt: TGTGCCATCAGTGAGTCGCTCACATACTACGAGCAGTACTTC; CDR3aa: CAISESLTYYEQYF
abundance: few; j_gene: TRBJ2-7; v_gene: TRBV5-1; d_gene: NA; CDR3nt: TGCGCCAGCAGCTTGGTGGGCGGATCCCAGGGCGAGCAGTACTTC; CDR3aa: CASSLVGGSQGEQYF
abundance: few; j_gene: TRBJ2-2; v_gene: TRBV9; d_gene: TRBD2; CDR3nt: TGTGCCAGCAGCTTTGGGGGGGGGGTGAACACCGGGGAGCTGTTTTTT; CDR3aa: CASSFGGGVNTGELFF
abundance: NA; j_gene: TRBJ2-3; v_gene: TRBV4-3; d_gene: TRBD1; CDR3nt: TGCGCCAGCAGCCAAGTCTTTAAAATTGGGACAGCCACAGATACGCAGTATTTT; CDR3aa: CASSQVFKIGTATDTQYF
abundance: few; j_gene: TRBJ2-1; v_gene: TRBV11-2; d_gene: NA; CDR3nt: TGTGCCAGCAGCTTAGATCTGGCCAGGGGAGGCTACAATGAGCAGTTCTTC; CDR3aa: CASSLDLARGGYNEQFF
abundance: NA; j_gene: TRBJ2-7; v_gene: TRBV29-1; d_gene: NA; CDR3nt: TGCAGCGTGGTGGGTCAGGGAAGGACAAAAAACGAGCAGTACTTC; CDR3aa: CSVVGQGRTKNEQYF
abundance: NA; j_gene: TRBJ2-2; v_gene: TRBV10-3; d_gene: NA; CDR3nt: TGTGCCATCAGTGACGATAGGGTAGGGGAGCTGTTTTTT; CDR3aa: CAISDDRVGELFF
abundance: NA; j_gene: TRBJ2-6; v_gene: TRBV5-1; d_gene: NA; CDR3nt: TGCGCCAGCAGCTTTGGGGAGCCTGGGGCCAACGTCCTGACTTTC; CDR3aa: CASSFGEPGANVLTF
abundance: few; j_gene: TRBJ2-7; v_gene: TRBV10-1; d_gene: TRBD1; CDR3nt: TGCGCCAGCAGTGAAGGGGACAGGGGGTACGAGCAGTACTTC; CDR3aa: CASSEGDRGYEQYF